This is a list of T cell receptor beta chains from one sample in a study of blood T cell repertoires in COVID-19. Clones were sequenced by immunoSEQ multiplex PCR, and TCRdb holds only the in-frame ones, with some missing. The table shows 450,000 to 500,000 clones, with about nine tenths occurring only once. The sequenced material came from PBMCs or T cells enriched from blood (not recorded which). The receptors were sampled from a woman under 30 who had recovered from COVID-19. Each CDR3 is given with its conserved first and last residue. A D gene is named only where the DNA matches it firmly. Expanded clones are given a class, and other clones once, few, many or no size at all.

d_call: TRBD2; clone_size: few; j_call: TRBJ2-3; v_call: TRBV6-6; cdr3_nt: TGTGCCAGCAGTCTGACTAGCGGGGGGACGAGGACAGATACGCAGTATTTT; cdr3_aa: CASSLTSGGTRTDTQYF
d_call: .; clone_size: .; j_call: TRBJ2-7; v_call: TRBV19; cdr3_nt: TGTGCCAGTAGTATTGGGGCAGGCTCCTACGAGCAGTACTTC; cdr3_aa: CASSIGAGSYEQYF
d_call: .; clone_size: .; j_call: TRBJ1-3; v_call: TRBV9; cdr3_nt: TGTGCCAGCAGCGTAGAACCACATGGAAACACCATATATTTT; cdr3_aa: CASSVEPHGNTIYF
d_call: .; clone_size: .; j_call: TRBJ2-2; v_call: TRBV6-6; cdr3_nt: TGTGCCAGCAGTTACGGTGGGGGGACCGGGGAGCTGTTTTTT; cdr3_aa: CASSYGGGTGELFF
d_call: .; clone_size: .; j_call: TRBJ1-2; v_call: TRBV11-1; cdr3_nt: TGTGCCAGCAGCTCGCAAAACCAGGGTAACTATGGCTACACCTTC; cdr3_aa: CASSSQNQGNYGYTF
d_call: TRBD2; clone_size: .; j_call: TRBJ2-5; v_call: TRBV28; cdr3_nt: TGTGCCAGCAGTTTCCCTAGCGGGGTTCAAGAGACCCAGTACTTC; cdr3_aa: CASSFPSGVQETQYF
d_call: .; clone_size: .; j_call: TRBJ1-4; v_call: TRBV7-9; cdr3_nt: TGTGCCAGCAGCTTAGAGGGGGGGACTAATGAAAAACTGTTTTTT; cdr3_aa: CASSLEGGTNEKLFF
d_call: .; clone_size: .; j_call: TRBJ1-3; v_call: TRBV10-3; cdr3_nt: TGTGCCATCAGTGGGTCGGAGGGGAGAATGGGGGAAGGAAACACCATATATTTT; cdr3_aa: CAISGSEGRMGEGNTIYF
d_call: .; clone_size: once; j_call: TRBJ1-2; v_call: TRBV15; cdr3_nt: TGTGCCACCAGCAGAGATCAAGGGGTGAGCTATGGCTACACCTTC; cdr3_aa: CATSRDQGVSYGYTF
d_call: TRBD2; clone_size: .; j_call: TRBJ2-5; v_call: TRBV5-5; cdr3_nt: TGTGCCAGCAGCCTTGGACTAGCGGGGGTCCAAGAGACCCAGTACTTC; cdr3_aa: CASSLGLAGVQETQYF
d_call: .; clone_size: .; j_call: TRBJ1-2; v_call: TRBV19; cdr3_nt: TGTGCCAGTAGTATTGGGCAACTGGTCTATGGCTACACCTTC; cdr3_aa: CASSIGQLVYGYTF
d_call: TRBD1; clone_size: .; j_call: TRBJ1-1; v_call: TRBV19; cdr3_nt: TGTGCCAGTAGTCCGGGGACAGGGGGCCTTGATATTGAAGCTTTCTTT; cdr3_aa: CASSPGTGGLDIEAFF
d_call: .; clone_size: .; j_call: TRBJ1-1; v_call: TRBV19; cdr3_nt: TGTGCCAGTAGTTCGGAACGGGTGAACACTGAAGCTTTCTTT; cdr3_aa: CASSSERVNTEAFF